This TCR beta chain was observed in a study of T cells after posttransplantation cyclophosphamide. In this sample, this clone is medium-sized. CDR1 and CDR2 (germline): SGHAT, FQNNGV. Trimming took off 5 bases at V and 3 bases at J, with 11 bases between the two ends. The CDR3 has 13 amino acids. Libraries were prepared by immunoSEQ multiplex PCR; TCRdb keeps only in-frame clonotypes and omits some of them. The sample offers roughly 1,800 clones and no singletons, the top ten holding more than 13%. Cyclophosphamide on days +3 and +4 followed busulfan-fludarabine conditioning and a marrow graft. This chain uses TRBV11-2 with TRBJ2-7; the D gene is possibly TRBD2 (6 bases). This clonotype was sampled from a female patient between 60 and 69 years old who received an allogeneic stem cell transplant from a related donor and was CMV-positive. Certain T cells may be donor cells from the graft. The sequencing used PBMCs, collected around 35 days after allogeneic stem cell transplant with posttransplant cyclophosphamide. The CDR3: CASSRLGYYEQYF. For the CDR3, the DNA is TGTGCCAGCAGCAGACTAGGATACTACGAGCAGTACTTC.